The clone carrying this TCR beta chain was observed a handful of times. The data stem from a study of blood T cell repertoires in COVID-19. In the study overall: PBMCs, B-cell-depleted T cells, or T cells were the source of the cDNA or gDNA that made up the material.

Enrollment of patients from Seattle took place during active infection, with longitudinal follow-up. Per the original data handling: Reference gene primer amplification gave estimated nucleated cell counts. Clones were sequenced by immunoSEQ multiplex PCR, and TCRdb holds only the in-frame ones, with some missing. The V and J calls and clone size come from that table; D and trimming were worked out from the DNA. The data hold 75,000 to 95,000 clones, with 78% observed a single time. The source material was peripheral blood. The receptor's source is a man aged 55 to 70 with COVID-19, enrolled during active disease.

Written as DNA, the CDR3 is TGTGCCAGCAGCGCTACCGGGACAACATACGAGCAGTACTTC. It yields the protein CASSATGTTYEQYF. The V gene is TRBV9, the J gene TRBJ2-7, with a tentative D call TRBD1 (6 bases). V gave up 3 bases and J gave up 4 bases, with 14 bases separating them. Germline CDR1 and CDR2: SGDLS and YYNGEE. The CDR3 contains 14 residues.